A selection of T cell receptor beta chains follows, all from one sample in a study of blood T cells in healthy people across ages. TCRdb re-derived calls from the 5' RACE reads in MiXCR, one entry per CDR3 protein. The sample carries about 1.7 million distinct CDR3 sequences, under 30% recorded once. What was sequenced was blood. The receptors were gathered from a woman in her thirties in good health. CDR3s include the opening cysteine and the closing phenylalanine or tryptophan.

V	J	CDR3
TRBV18	TRBJ2-7	CASSPGTGVGEQYF
TRBV7-9	TRBJ2-7	CASSLLPRGLDEQYF
TRBV20-1	TRBJ2-7	CSAMATSGTYEQYF
TRBV28	TRBJ2-7	CASRPRRGYEQYF
TRBV29-1	TRBJ2-3	CSVEDPSGAGDTQYF
TRBV5-1	TRBJ2-2	CASRRRGENTGELFF
TRBV7-3	TRBJ2-1	CAGSLSGIGYNEQFF
TRBV4-1	TRBJ2-5	CASSQMVAVSGGQETQYF
TRBV12-3/TRBV12-4	TRBJ1-4	CASSLGRADSNEKLFF
TRBV6-1	TRBJ2-1	CASSAISGRPCDEQFF
TRBV20-1	TRBJ2-5	CSAILTGVETQYF
TRBV12-3/TRBV12-4	TRBJ1-2	CASSLERAVGGYTF
TRBV6-5	TRBJ1-1	CASSSAPPKGTEAFF
TRBV7-2	TRBJ2-1	CASSLVTGGNEQFF
TRBV7-8	TRBJ2-2	CASRARGLAPEDRELFF
TRBV20-1	TRBJ2-1	CSARDRGFNEQFF
TRBV5-1	TRBJ2-1	CASSLVGHPSEQFF
TRBV5-6	TRBJ1-1	CASSGTTKVVLEAFF
TRBV12-3/TRBV12-4	TRBJ1-5	CASSGRNRGSSNQPQHF
TRBV27	TRBJ2-5	CASSFQWGGTQYF
TRBV7-9	TRBJ2-3	CASSKGQGRTDTQYF
TRBV7-9	TRBJ2-7	CASSFEDVGYEQYF
TRBV5-1	TRBJ2-1	CASGGGTSSYNEQFF
TRBV11-2	TRBJ2-1	CASSFETSNEQFF
TRBV7-9	TRBJ2-7	CASSSHRLEDRGYHEQYF
TRBV29-1	TRBJ2-5	CSVTGVQETQYF
TRBV12-3/TRBV12-4	TRBJ1-2	CASSDGGTGGNYGYTF
TRBV4-1	TRBJ2-3	CASSQAPGRTLSDTQYF
TRBV7-2	TRBJ1-5	CASSLSTGLDQPQHF
TRBV6-5	TRBJ2-4	CASRRTGRKNIQYF
TRBV12-3/TRBV12-4	TRBJ1-2	CASSPDRFYGYTF
TRBV20-1	TRBJ2-7	CSATPGLFLYEQYF
TRBV5-1	TRBJ2-7	CASSLGVAGRYEQYF
TRBV29-1	TRBJ2-3	CSVERKTSTDTQYF
TRBV9	TRBJ1-3	CASSAVPWLGTGNTIYF
TRBV20-1	TRBJ2-3	CGAKVMNTQYF
TRBV6-5	TRBJ2-4	CANSYDTCSVTTQYF
TRBV5-1	TRBJ1-4	CASSLDPDSIEKLFF
TRBV29-1	TRBJ2-7	CSVLGQTYEQYF
TRBV2	TRBJ2-1	CATERSGSGNEQFF
TRBV7-9	TRBJ2-1	CASSTTGATYNEQFF
TRBV7-9	TRBJ2-7	CASRGAGGTWGSYEQYF
TRBV20-1	TRBJ2-7	CSAPLAGVYEQYF
TRBV6-5	TRBJ2-7	CASGWETPYF
TRBV2	TRBJ2-7	CASTRGASDGYEQYF
TRBV2	TRBJ2-1	CASSGGTTPNEQFF
TRBV28	TRBJ1-5	CASKFRGTLQPQHF
TRBV6-1	TRBJ1-4	CASSRVGYGEKLFF
TRBV14	TRBJ2-5	CASSQRGGQGRETQYF
TRBV11-2	TRBJ2-5	CASSLGEGQDQYF